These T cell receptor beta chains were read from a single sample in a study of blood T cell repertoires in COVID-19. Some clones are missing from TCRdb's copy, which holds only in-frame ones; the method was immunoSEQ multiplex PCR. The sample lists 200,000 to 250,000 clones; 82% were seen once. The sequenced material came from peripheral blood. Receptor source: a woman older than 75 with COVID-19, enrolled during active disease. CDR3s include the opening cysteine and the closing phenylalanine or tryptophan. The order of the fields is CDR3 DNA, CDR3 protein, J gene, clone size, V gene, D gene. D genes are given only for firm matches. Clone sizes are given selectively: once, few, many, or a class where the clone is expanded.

DNA: TGTGCCAGCAGGGCGTCGGCGGGGAACAATCAGCCCCAGCATTTT; CDR3: CASRASAGNNQPQHF; J: TRBJ1-5; size: .; V: TRBV6-4; D: .
DNA: TGTGCCAGTAGTAGGCGACAGGTAGAAGAGACCCAGTACTTC; CDR3: CASSRRQVEETQYF; J: TRBJ2-5; size: .; V: TRBV19; D: .
DNA: TGTGCCAGCTCACGCGTACAGGGGATAGGCTACGAGCAGTACTTC; CDR3: CASSRVQGIGYEQYF; J: TRBJ2-7; size: .; V: TRBV18; D: TRBD1
DNA: TGTGCCAGCAGATCGAGACTAGCGGGAGGAGGCAGCACAGATACGCAGTATTTT; CDR3: CASRSRLAGGGSTDTQYF; J: TRBJ2-3; size: .; V: TRBV7-2; D: TRBD2
DNA: TGTGCCAGCAGCTTGTTGGGAGAAGCTGCCGGGAACACTGAAGCTTTCTTT; CDR3: CASSLLGEAAGNTEAFF; J: TRBJ1-1; size: .; V: TRBV5-6; D: .
DNA: TGTGCCAGCAGTTACGACGGGGAAGGAAACACCATATATTTT; CDR3: CASSYDGEGNTIYF; J: TRBJ1-3; size: .; V: TRBV6-5; D: .
DNA: TGTGCCAGCAGTGAAGGCCGGACAGGGGCGTTTGGCTACACCTTC; CDR3: CASSEGRTGAFGYTF; J: TRBJ1-2; size: once; V: TRBV6-1; D: TRBD1
DNA: TGTGCCAGCAGCCTTAGCGGGGGGGCCGGTACGCAGTATTTT; CDR3: CASSLSGGAGTQYF; J: TRBJ2-3; size: .; V: TRBV7-3; D: TRBD2
DNA: TGTGCCAGCAGCTTTATGGGACTTAAAGAGACCCAGTACTTC; CDR3: CASSFMGLKETQYF; J: TRBJ2-5; size: .; V: TRBV7-9; D: .
DNA: TGTGCCTGGAGCCCGGGGGGGGGTCAAGAGACCCAGTACTTC; CDR3: CAWSPGGGQETQYF; J: TRBJ2-5; size: .; V: TRBV30; D: TRBD2
DNA: TGTGCCAGCAGTTTAGAGGGACAGGGGCCCTACGAGCAGTACTTC; CDR3: CASSLEGQGPYEQYF; J: TRBJ2-7; size: .; V: TRBV27; D: TRBD1
DNA: TGTGCCACCAGTGATCCCCGGGGGGAGACCCAGTACTTC; CDR3: CATSDPRGETQYF; J: TRBJ2-5; size: .; V: TRBV24-1; D: .
DNA: TGCGCCAGCAGCTCGGGACAGCCCAATCAGCCCCAGCATTTT; CDR3: CASSSGQPNQPQHF; J: TRBJ1-5; size: .; V: TRBV5-1; D: TRBD1
DNA: TGTGCCAGCAGCCCGAACTCCGGGACAGGGTTAAAGTCAGCGGCCACCTCATACTCCTACGAGCAGTACTTC; CDR3: CASSPNSGTGLKSAATSYSYEQYF; J: TRBJ2-7; size: .; V: TRBV3-1/TRBV3-2; D: TRBD1
DNA: TGTGCCAGCAGCCGGGAAGCTATGAACACTGAAGCTTTCTTT; CDR3: CASSREAMNTEAFF; J: TRBJ1-1; size: .; V: TRBV5-5; D: .
DNA: TGTGCCAGCAGCCAGACAGGGGAGGCTTTCTTT; CDR3: CASSQTGEAFF; J: TRBJ1-1; size: .; V: TRBV3-1/TRBV3-2; D: TRBD1
DNA: TGTGCCAGCAGCGCGCCGGGAACCTCGAGGTCACCCCTCCACTTT; CDR3: CASSAPGTSRSPLHF; J: TRBJ1-6; size: many; V: TRBV9; D: .
DNA: TGTGCCAGCAGTCGACAGGGGGCGAACACTGAAGCTTTCTTT; CDR3: CASSRQGANTEAFF; J: TRBJ1-1; size: .; V: TRBV6-5; D: TRBD1
DNA: TGTGCCAGCAGTCCCATCGGGACTGGTGGGGAGACCCAGTACTTC; CDR3: CASSPIGTGGETQYF; J: TRBJ2-5; size: .; V: TRBV28; D: .
DNA: TGTGCCAGCAGCTTCGGCAGGGCTTCCTACAATGAGCAGTTCTTC; CDR3: CASSFGRASYNEQFF; J: TRBJ2-1; size: once; V: TRBV7-2; D: .
DNA: TGTGCCAGCAGCACTCGGGGGAGCACCGGGGAGCTGTTTTTT; CDR3: CASSTRGSTGELFF; J: TRBJ2-2; size: few; V: TRBV7-3; D: .
DNA: TGCAGCGTGGAGGGACAGGGCGGAGGCTACACCTTC; CDR3: CSVEGQGGGYTF; J: TRBJ1-2; size: once; V: TRBV29-1; D: TRBD1
DNA: TGTGCCATCAGTGACCCCGGACTGGCTGGGACGCAGTATTTT; CDR3: CAISDPGLAGTQYF; J: TRBJ2-3; size: .; V: TRBV10-3; D: .
DNA: TGTGCCAGCAGCCCCACTCCGGCTGAAGCTTTCTTT; CDR3: CASSPTPAEAFF; J: TRBJ1-1; size: .; V: TRBV3-1/TRBV3-2; D: .
DNA: TGTGCCAGCAGCTTCTCTACAGGGAACGAAAAACTGTTTTTT; CDR3: CASSFSTGNEKLFF; J: TRBJ1-4; size: few; V: TRBV5-6; D: .
DNA: TGTGCCAGTAGTATGGGAGCGGGACTCCAAGAGACCCAGTACTTC; CDR3: CASSMGAGLQETQYF; J: TRBJ2-5; size: .; V: TRBV19; D: TRBD2
DNA: TGTGCCAGCAGCTCAAGGGAAACAGGCTATAATTCACCCCTCCACTTT; CDR3: CASSSRETGYNSPLHF; J: TRBJ1-6; size: few; V: TRBV7-9; D: .
DNA: TGTGCCAGCAGCGTACCCCCTGAAGAGACCCAGTACTTC; CDR3: CASSVPPEETQYF; J: TRBJ2-5; size: .; V: TRBV9; D: .
DNA: TGTGCCAGTAGTACTTTCTTAACGGGACAGGCCTACCTAAGGGCCCAGCATTTT; CDR3: CASSTFLTGQAYLRAQHF; J: TRBJ1-5; size: .; V: TRBV19; D: TRBD1
DNA: TGTGCCAGCAGCTCGACAGGGGGCGCGAGGAATGAGCAGTTCTTC; CDR3: CASSSTGGARNEQFF; J: TRBJ2-1; size: .; V: TRBV5-4; D: TRBD1
DNA: TGTGCCAGCAGCTTAACGGCCGGGAGCGCGTACCAAGAGACCCAGTACTTC; CDR3: CASSLTAGSAYQETQYF; J: TRBJ2-5; size: .; V: TRBV7-3; D: .
DNA: TGCAGCGTTGGGGAGGGGTCTGGCAATCAGCCCCAGCATTTT; CDR3: CSVGEGSGNQPQHF; J: TRBJ1-5; size: few; V: TRBV29-1; D: .
DNA: TGTGCCAGCAGTAACTCCGGCAGGGGTAGTGAAAAACTGTTTTTT; CDR3: CASSNSGRGSEKLFF; J: TRBJ1-4; size: many; V: TRBV6-2/TRBV6-3; D: .
DNA: TGTGCCAGCACCCTAACCGGGACAGGGGCTTCCCCCCTCCACTTT; CDR3: CASTLTGTGASPLHF; J: TRBJ1-6; size: .; V: TRBV6-5; D: TRBD1
DNA: TGTGCCAGCAGCTTATCCGCAGGTCTGGAAGCTTTCTTT; CDR3: CASSLSAGLEAFF; J: TRBJ1-1; size: .; V: TRBV7-9; D: .
DNA: TGCGCCAGCAGCTTGGTTGCAGGGGTGAACACCGGGGAGCTGTTTTTT; CDR3: CASSLVAGVNTGELFF; J: TRBJ2-2; size: .; V: TRBV5-1; D: .
DNA: TGTGCCAGCCTGACTCCACAGGGGTCCCACTGCACAGATACGCAGTATTTT; CDR3: CASLTPQGSHCTDTQYF; J: TRBJ2-3; size: .; V: TRBV6-4; D: TRBD1
DNA: TGTGCCAGCAGACACTATAGCGAGCGCACAGATACGCAGTATTTT; CDR3: CASRHYSERTDTQYF; J: TRBJ2-3; size: .; V: TRBV13; D: .
DNA: TGTGCCAGCAGTTACGGGACAGGGTTCTCTGGCTACACCTTC; CDR3: CASSYGTGFSGYTF; J: TRBJ1-2; size: .; V: TRBV6-2/TRBV6-3; D: TRBD1
DNA: TGTGCCAGCAGCGACTACAGGGGGAATCAGCCCCAGCATTTT; CDR3: CASSDYRGNQPQHF; J: TRBJ1-5; size: .; V: TRBV7-2; D: TRBD1
DNA: TGCAGCGTTGACCAAACGCTCCCGGACTATGGCTACACCTTC; CDR3: CSVDQTLPDYGYTF; J: TRBJ1-2; size: .; V: TRBV29-1; D: .
DNA: TGTGCCAGCAGCTGGGGGGACAGTCGGGGCACTGAAGCTTTCTTT; CDR3: CASSWGDSRGTEAFF; J: TRBJ1-1; size: few; V: TRBV5-6; D: TRBD1
DNA: TGCGCCAGCAGCTGGACGACAGGGGTTACCGGGGAGCTGTTTTTT; CDR3: CASSWTTGVTGELFF; J: TRBJ2-2; size: .; V: TRBV5-1; D: TRBD1
DNA: TGCGCCAGCAGCCAAGATTATGAGGCTTTGCTGAGCAATCAGCCCCAGCATTTT; CDR3: CASSQDYEALLSNQPQHF; J: TRBJ1-5; size: once; V: TRBV4-1; D: .
DNA: TGCGCCAGCAGCCCCCAGGGCGCTGGGGCCAACGTCCTGACTTTC; CDR3: CASSPQGAGANVLTF; J: TRBJ2-6; size: .; V: TRBV5-1; D: .
DNA: TGTGCCAGCGGGGAGGGGCAAACTGAAGCTTTCTTT; CDR3: CASGEGQTEAFF; J: TRBJ1-1; size: .; V: TRBV6-5; D: .
DNA: TGTGCCAGCAGTTTCAGGGCTGGAAACACCATATATTTT; CDR3: CASSFRAGNTIYF; J: TRBJ1-3; size: .; V: TRBV12-3/TRBV12-4; D: .
DNA: TGTGCCAGCAGCTCTGAAGAGACCCAGTACTTC; CDR3: CASSSEETQYF; J: TRBJ2-5; size: few; V: TRBV7-2; D: .